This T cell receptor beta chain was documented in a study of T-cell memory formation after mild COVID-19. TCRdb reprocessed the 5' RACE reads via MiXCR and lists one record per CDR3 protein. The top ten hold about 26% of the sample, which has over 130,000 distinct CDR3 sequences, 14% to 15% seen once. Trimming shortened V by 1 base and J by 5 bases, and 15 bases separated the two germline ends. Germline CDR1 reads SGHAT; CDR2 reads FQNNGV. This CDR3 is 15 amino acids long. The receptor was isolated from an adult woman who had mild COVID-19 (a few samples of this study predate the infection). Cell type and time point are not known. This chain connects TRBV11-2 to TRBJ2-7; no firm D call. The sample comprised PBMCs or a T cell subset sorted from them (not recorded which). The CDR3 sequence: CASSLGVARPHEQYF. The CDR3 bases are TGTGCCAGCAGCTTAGGGGTGGCGAGGCCCCACGAGCAGTACTTC.